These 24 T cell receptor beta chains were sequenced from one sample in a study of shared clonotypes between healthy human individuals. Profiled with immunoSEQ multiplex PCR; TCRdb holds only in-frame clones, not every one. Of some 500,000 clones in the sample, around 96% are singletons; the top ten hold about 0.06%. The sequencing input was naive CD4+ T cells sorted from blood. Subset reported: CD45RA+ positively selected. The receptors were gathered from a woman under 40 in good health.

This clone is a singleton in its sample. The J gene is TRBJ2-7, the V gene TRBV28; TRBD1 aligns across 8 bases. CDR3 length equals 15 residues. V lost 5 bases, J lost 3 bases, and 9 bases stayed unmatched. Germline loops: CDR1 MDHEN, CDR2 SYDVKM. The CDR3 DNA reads TGTGCCAGCAGTCGGACCGGGACAGGAGGCTACGAGCAGTACTTC. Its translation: CASSRTGTGGYEQYF. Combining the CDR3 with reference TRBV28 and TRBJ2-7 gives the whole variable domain DVKVTQSSRYLVKRTGEKVFLECVQDMDHENMFWYRQDPGLGLRLIYFSYDVKMKEKGDIPEGYSVSREKKERFSLILESASTNQTSMYLCASSRTGTGGYEQYFGPGTRLTVT.

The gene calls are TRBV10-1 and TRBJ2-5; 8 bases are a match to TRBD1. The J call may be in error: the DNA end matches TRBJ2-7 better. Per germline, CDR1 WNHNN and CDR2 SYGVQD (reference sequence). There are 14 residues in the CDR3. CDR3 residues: CASSADREASEQYF. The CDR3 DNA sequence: TGCGCCAGCAGTGCGGACAGGGAGGCATCCGAGCAGTACTTC.

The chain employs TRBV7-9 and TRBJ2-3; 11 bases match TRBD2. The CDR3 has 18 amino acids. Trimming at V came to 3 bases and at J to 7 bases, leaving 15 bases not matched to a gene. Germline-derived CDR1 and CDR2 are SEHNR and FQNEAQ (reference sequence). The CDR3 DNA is TGTGCCAGCAGCTTCGTACAACTAGCGGGAGACGACAGATATACGCAGTATTTT. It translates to CASSFVQLAGDDRYTQYF.

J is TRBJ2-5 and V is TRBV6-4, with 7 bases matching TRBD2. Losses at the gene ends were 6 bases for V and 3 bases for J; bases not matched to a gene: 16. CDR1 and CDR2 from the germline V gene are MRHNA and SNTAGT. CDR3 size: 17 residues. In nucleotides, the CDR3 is TGTGCCAGCAGGTCCTGCGCGGGGAGGGCCGTGGAAGAGACCCAGTACTTC. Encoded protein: CASRSCAGRAVEETQYF.

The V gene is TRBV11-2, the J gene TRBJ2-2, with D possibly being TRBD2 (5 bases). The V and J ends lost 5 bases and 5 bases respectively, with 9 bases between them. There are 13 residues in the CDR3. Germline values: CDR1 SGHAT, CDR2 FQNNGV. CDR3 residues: CASSPGLTGELFF. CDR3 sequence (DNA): TGTGCCAGCAGCCCAGGACTGACCGGGGAGCTGTTTTTT.

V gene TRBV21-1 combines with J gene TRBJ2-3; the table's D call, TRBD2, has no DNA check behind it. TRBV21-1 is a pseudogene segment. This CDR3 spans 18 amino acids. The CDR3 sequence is CASSRPGLAGVLADTQYF. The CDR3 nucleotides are TGTGCCAGCAGCAGACCGGGACTAGCGGGAGTACTGGCAGATACGCAGTATTTT.

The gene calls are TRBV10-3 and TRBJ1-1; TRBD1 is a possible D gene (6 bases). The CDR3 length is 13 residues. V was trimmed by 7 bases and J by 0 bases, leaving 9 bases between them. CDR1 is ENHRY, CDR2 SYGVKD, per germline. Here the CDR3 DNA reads TGTGCCATCAAGGACAGCATGAACACTGAAGCTTTCTTT. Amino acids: CAIKDSMNTEAFF.

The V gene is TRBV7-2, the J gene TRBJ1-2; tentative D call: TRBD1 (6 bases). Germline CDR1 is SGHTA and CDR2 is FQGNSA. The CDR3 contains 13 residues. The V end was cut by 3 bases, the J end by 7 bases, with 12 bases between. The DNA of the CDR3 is TGTGCCAGCAGCTTCGGCAGGGACACTGGCTACACCTTC. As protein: CASSFGRDTGYTF.

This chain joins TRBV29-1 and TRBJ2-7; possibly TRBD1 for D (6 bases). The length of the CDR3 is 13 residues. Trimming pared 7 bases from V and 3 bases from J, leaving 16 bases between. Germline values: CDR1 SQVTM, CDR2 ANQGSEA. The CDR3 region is CSAAPRDIYEQYF. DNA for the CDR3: TGCAGCGCCGCGCCACGGGACATCTACGAGCAGTACTTC.

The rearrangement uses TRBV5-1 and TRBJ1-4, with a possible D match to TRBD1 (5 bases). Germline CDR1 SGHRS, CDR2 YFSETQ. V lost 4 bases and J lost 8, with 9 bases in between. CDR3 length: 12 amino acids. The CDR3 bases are TGCGCCAGCAGCACAGCAGGGGAAAAACTGTTTTTT. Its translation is CASSTAGEKLFF.

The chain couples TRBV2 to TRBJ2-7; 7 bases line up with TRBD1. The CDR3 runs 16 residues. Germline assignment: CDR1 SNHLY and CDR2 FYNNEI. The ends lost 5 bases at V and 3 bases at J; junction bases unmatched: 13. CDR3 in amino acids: CASSIGQEAIIYEQYF. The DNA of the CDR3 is TGTGCCAGCAGTATTGGACAGGAGGCTATAATCTACGAGCAGTACTTC.

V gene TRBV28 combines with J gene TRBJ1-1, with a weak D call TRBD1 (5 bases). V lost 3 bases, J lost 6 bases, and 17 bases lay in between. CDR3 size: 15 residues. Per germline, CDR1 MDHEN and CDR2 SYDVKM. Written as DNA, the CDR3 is TGTGCCAGCAGTTTTGGGGGTCTGGGAGGATCTGAAGCTTTCTTT. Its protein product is CASSFGGLGGSEAFF.

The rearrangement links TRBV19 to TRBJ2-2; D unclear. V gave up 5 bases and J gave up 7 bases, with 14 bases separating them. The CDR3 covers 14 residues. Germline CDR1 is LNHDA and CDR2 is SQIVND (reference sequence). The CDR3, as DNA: TGTGCCAGTAGTCCCGGTTTCGACGGCGGGGAGCTGTTTTTT. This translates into CASSPGFDGGELFF.

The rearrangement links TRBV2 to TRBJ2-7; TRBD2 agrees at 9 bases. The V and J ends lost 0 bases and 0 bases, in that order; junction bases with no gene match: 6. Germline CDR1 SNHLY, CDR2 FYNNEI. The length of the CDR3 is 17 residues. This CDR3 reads CASSEAGTSHRSYEQYF. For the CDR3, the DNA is TGTGCCAGCAGTGAAGCGGGGACTAGCCACCGCTCCTACGAGCAGTACTTC.

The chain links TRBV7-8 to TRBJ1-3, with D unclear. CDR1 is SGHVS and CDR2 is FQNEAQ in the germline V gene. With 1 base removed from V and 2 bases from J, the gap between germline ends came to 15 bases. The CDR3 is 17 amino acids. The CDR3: CASSLGVVQITGNTIYF. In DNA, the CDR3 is TGTGCCAGCAGCTTAGGGGTAGTGCAGATAACTGGAAACACCATATATTTT.

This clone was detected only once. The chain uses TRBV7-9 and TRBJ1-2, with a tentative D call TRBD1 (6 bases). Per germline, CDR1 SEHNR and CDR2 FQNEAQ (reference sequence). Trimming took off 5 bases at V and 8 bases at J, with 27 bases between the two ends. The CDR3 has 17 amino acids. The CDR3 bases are TGTGCCAGCAGCCCGGACCCCGGGACATCGCTGAGCTACGGCTACACCTTC. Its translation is CASSPDPGTSLSYGYTF.

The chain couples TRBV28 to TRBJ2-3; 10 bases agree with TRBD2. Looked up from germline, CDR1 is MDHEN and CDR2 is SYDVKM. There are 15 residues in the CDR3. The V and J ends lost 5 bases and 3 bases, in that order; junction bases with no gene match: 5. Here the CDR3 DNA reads TGTGCCAGCAGTGTGAGCGGGAGGGGTACAGATACGCAGTATTTT. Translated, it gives CASSVSGRGTDTQYF.

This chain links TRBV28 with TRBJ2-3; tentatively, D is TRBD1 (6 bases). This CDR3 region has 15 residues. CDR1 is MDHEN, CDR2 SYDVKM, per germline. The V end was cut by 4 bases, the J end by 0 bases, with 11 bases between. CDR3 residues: CASSSGGASTDTQYF. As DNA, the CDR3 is TGTGCCAGCAGTTCTGGGGGCGCCAGCACAGATACGCAGTATTTT.

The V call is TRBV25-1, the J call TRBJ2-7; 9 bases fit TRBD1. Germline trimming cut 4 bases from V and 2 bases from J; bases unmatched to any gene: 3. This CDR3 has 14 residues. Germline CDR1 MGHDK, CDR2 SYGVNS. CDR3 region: CASSGTGEPYEQYF. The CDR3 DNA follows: TGTGCCAGCAGTGGGACAGGGGAGCCCTACGAGCAGTACTTC.

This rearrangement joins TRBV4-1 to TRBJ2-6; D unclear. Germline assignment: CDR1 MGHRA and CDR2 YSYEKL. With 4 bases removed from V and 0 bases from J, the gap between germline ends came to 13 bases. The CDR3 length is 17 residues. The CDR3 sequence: CASSLSIGSSGANVLTF. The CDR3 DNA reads TGCGCCAGCAGCCTCTCTATCGGCAGCTCTGGGGCCAACGTCCTGACTTTC.

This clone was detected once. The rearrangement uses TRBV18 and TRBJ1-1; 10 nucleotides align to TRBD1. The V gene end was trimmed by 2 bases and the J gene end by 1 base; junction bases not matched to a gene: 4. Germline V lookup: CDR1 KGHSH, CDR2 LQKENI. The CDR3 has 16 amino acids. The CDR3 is CASSPRQGAANTEAFF. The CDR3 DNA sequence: TGTGCCAGCTCACCAAGACAGGGGGCGGCGAACACTGAAGCTTTCTTT.

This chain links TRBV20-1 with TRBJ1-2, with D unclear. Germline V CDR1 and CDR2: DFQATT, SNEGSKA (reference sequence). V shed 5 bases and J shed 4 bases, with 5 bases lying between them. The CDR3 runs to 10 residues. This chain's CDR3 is CSAQFYGYTF. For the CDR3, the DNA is TGCAGTGCTCAGTTCTATGGCTACACCTTC.

The CDR3 sequence: CASSHGTKGNIQYF. CDR3 bases: TGTGCCAGCTCACACGGGACAAAAGGGAACATTCAGTACTTC. The rearrangement links TRBV18 to TRBJ2-4; D is perhaps TRBD1 (6 bases). The length of the CDR3 is 14 residues. V was pared by 4 bases and J by 7 bases, with 14 bases between. CDR1 and CDR2 (germline): KGHSH, LQKENI.

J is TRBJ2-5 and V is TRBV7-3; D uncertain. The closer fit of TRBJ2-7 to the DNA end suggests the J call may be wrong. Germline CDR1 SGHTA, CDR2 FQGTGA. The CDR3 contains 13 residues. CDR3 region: CASSSDGAYEQYF. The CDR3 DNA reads TGTGCCAGCAGCTCGGACGGTGCCTACGAGCAGTACTTC.